The table lists the clone carrying this T cell receptor (beta chain) with many counts. The sample originates from a study of T cells after yellow fever vaccination. TCRdb re-called the 5' RACE reads with MiXCR, one entry per CDR3 protein. This table has nearly 70,000 distinct CDR3 sequences, approximately 7% appearing once. With V trimmed by 0 bases and J by 3 bases, 9 bases remained unmatched. The CDR3 spans 16 residues. Germline-derived CDR1 and CDR2 are SGHRS and YFSETQ. J is TRBJ2-7 and V is TRBV5-1; 7 bases are shared with TRBD1. The sequences come from CD8+ T cells sorted from PBMCs, collected more than 35 days after the first yellow fever vaccination. This clonotype was obtained from a man between 18 and 35 years old who received the YFV17D yellow fever vaccine. As DNA, the CDR3 is TGCGCCAGCAGCTTGGGGGTCGGGACAGCGGACTACGAGCAGTACTTC. It codes for CASSLGVGTADYEQYF.